These T cell receptor beta chains were read from a single sample in a study of response to subunit inactivated influenza vaccine. TCRdb redid the calling of the RT-PCR reads with MiXCR, one entry per CDR3 protein. Seen here are some 800,000 distinct CDR3 sequences, around 20% observed once, and the top ten hold 10% to 13%. Here the sequenced sample was PBMCs from blood, taken roughly 5 days after vaccination. These receptors were taken from a man aged 50-60 years who received an inactivated influenza vaccine. CDR3s include the opening cysteine and the closing phenylalanine or tryptophan. The D gene is left open where the match is weak. The size field is filled for only some rows; it gives once, few, many or a size class.

>TRBJ1-4|TRBV28|12|.|.
TGTGCCACCGGGACGCTTTCGGGGGGACTGTTTTTT
CATGTLSGGLFF
>TRBJ2-7|TRBV10-3|14|few|.
TGTGCCATCAGTGACCCGCCCGGTGGGGGCGAGCAGTACTTC
CAISDPPGGGEQYF
>TRBJ2-1|TRBV29-1|15|.|.
TGCAGCGTCTCACCCCCGGGGTTTACCTACAATGAGCAGTTCTTC
CSVSPPGFTYNEQFF
>TRBJ1-5|TRBV7-8|14|.|.
TGTGCCAGCAGCTCTACAGGGCCGAATCAGCCCCAGCATTTT
CASSSTGPNQPQHF
>TRBJ1-1|TRBV4-2|16|few|.
TGTGCCAGCAGCCAAGTTGGGCGGACGAGAGGGACTGAAGCTTTCTTT
CASSQVGRTRGTEAFF
>TRBJ1-2|TRBV3-1|16|.|.
TGTGCCAGCAGCCAAGAGTGGGGGGGGGCTCGGTATGGCTACACCTTC
CASSQEWGGARYGYTF
>TRBJ2-5|TRBV9|15|.|TRBD1
TGTGCCAGCAGCACTACAGGGGTAGCGTGGGAGACCCAGTACTTC
CASSTTGVAWETQYF
>TRBJ2-1|TRBV6-5|15|.|.
TGTGCCAGCAGTTACTCGCTAGCGCGCGGCAATGAGCAGTTCTTC
CASSYSLARGNEQFF
>TRBJ2-3|TRBV18|14|few|TRBD2
TGTGCCAGCTCCGGGACTAGCGTAGAAGATACGCAGTATTTT
CASSGTSVEDTQYF
>TRBJ2-4|TRBV5-1|16|many|TRBD2
TGCGCCAGCAGCCTTCTGGGAGGTAGCGGGGAGGACATTCAGTACTTC
CASSLLGGSGEDIQYF
>TRBJ1-2|TRBV6-1|14|few|TRBD1
TGTGCCAGCAGCCGGGACAGGGTTCGGTATGGCTACACCTTC
CASSRDRVRYGYTF
>TRBJ2-3|TRBV20-1|14|.|TRBD1
TGCAGTGTCCCGGGACAGGGAAACACAGATACGCAGTATTTT
CSVPGQGNTDTQYF
>TRBJ2-3|TRBV10-3|14|.|TRBD1
TGTGCCTCCGGGACAGGGACCCTCACAGATACGCAGTATTTT
CASGTGTLTDTQYF
>TRBJ2-1|TRBV29-1|14|few|.
TGCAGCGTTGGTAGACAGGGAGGATTGAATGAGCAGTTCTTC
CSVGRQGGLNEQFF
>TRBJ2-7|TRBV10-3|13|.|.
TGTGCCATCAGTGTTAGGAGCTCCTACGAGCAGTACTTC
CAISVRSSYEQYF
>TRBJ2-3|TRBV20-1|14|.|TRBD2
TGCAGTGCGTCACTAGCGGGAGCCTCAGATACGCAGTATTTT
CSASLAGASDTQYF
>TRBJ1-5|TRBV29-1|13|.|.
TGCAGCGTTGAAGGGGGCCCCAATCAGCCCCAGCATTTT
CSVEGGPNQPQHF
>TRBJ2-5|TRBV29-1|12|many|TRBD2
TGCAGCGCCCCGGGGGGGCAAGAGACCCAGTACTTC
CSAPGGQETQYF
>TRBJ1-5|TRBV6-1|15|.|TRBD1
TGTGCCAGCAGTATAGGACAGGGGGGTCATCAGCCCCAGCATTTT
CASSIGQGGHQPQHF
>TRBJ2-3|TRBV9|15|few|.
TGTGCCAGCAGCGTAGCTGGGACTCCAGTAGATACGCAGTATTTT
CASSVAGTPVDTQYF
>TRBJ2-1|TRBV12-3/TRBV12-4|12|many|.
TGTGCCAGCAGCCTAACCTACAATGAGCAGTTCTTC
CASSLTYNEQFF
>TRBJ1-1|TRBV20-1|12|.|.
TGCAGTACCATTAACATGAACACTGAAGCTTTCTTT
CSTINMNTEAFF
>TRBJ2-7|TRBV7-2|15|.|TRBD2
TGTGCCAGCAGCTTCTCTAGCGGGGGGGCGAACGAGCAGTACTTC
CASSFSSGGANEQYF
>TRBJ2-3|TRBV4-3|19|.|TRBD2
TGCGCCAGCAGCCAAGCGTATAGCGCGGGAGGAGGGAATCCAGATACGCAGTATTTT
CASSQAYSAGGGNPDTQYF
>TRBJ1-1|TRBV15|13|.|.
TGTGCCACCAGACAGGTGTGGAACACTGAAGCTTTCTTT
CATRQVWNTEAFF
>TRBJ1-1|TRBV29-1|13|.|.
TGCAGCGCAAACGGGGGGGGCGAGACTGAAGCTTTCTTT
CSANGGGETEAFF
>TRBJ2-1|TRBV12-3/TRBV12-4|12|.|TRBD1
TGTGCCAGCAGTTTATGGGACAGGGGACGGTTCTTC
CASSLWDRGRFF
>TRBJ2-7|TRBV20-1|14|.|.
TGCAGTGCTAGAAACATACAGAGCTCCTACGAGCAGTACTTC
CSARNIQSSYEQYF
>TRBJ2-7|TRBV6-2/TRBV6-3|16|.|.
TGTGCCAGCAGTCGACAGGCGGTGGAAAGCTCCTACGAGCAGTACTTC
CASSRQAVESSYEQYF
>TRBJ2-1|TRBV20-1|16|.|.
TGCAGTGCTAGAGTTAGCGCGCACTGGGCCTACAATGAGCAGTTCTTC
CSARVSAHWAYNEQFF
>TRBJ2-1|TRBV5-6|13|.|.
TGTGCCAGCAGCATCATACTAGGCGGTGAGCAGTTCTTC
CASSIILGGEQFF
>TRBJ1-2|TRBV2|14|.|.
TGTGCCATCTGGGAACAGGGTGCCCTCTATGGCTACACCTTC
CAIWEQGALYGYTF
>TRBJ2-1|TRBV24-1|15|few|.
TGTGCCACCAGTGATTTCGCCGGGCCCTACAATGAGCAGTTCTTC
CATSDFAGPYNEQFF
>TRBJ1-2|TRBV15|18|.|.
TGTGCCACCAGCAGAGGTCCCCTGGGGCCATCGACGACCCACGGCTACACCTTC
CATSRGPLGPSTTHGYTF
>TRBJ2-7|TRBV7-8|16|.|TRBD2
TGTGCCAGCAGACCTAGCGGGGGGGCTCCTACGGGCGAGCAGTACTTC
CASRPSGGAPTGEQYF
>TRBJ2-3|TRBV6-2/TRBV6-3|15|.|TRBD2
TGTGCCAGCAGGCCACTAGCGGCCTTGGGAGATACGCAGTGTTTT
CASRPLAALGDTQCF
>TRBJ2-7|TRBV5-1|13|few|TRBD2
TGCGCCAGCAGGATAGCGGGATCCTACGAGCAGTACTTC
CASRIAGSYEQYF